These 21 T cell receptor beta chains were sequenced from one sample in a study of beta chain features in type 1 diabetes. The study's findings and limits: Shortening of TCRB CDR3s, moderate but significant, appeared in all four CD4+ subsets of Type 1 diabetes patients.

Their target antigens are unknown. The investigators reverse transcribed all of the isolated RNA, so they sequenced expressed TCRB transcripts. Clones were read by immunoSEQ multiplex PCR, and TCRdb kept only the in-frame ones, dropping some. The sample has approximately 160,000 clones, roughly 60% seen once. Sequencing was carried out using naive CD4+ T cells from blood. These receptors were obtained from a man aged 25 to 40 with type 1 diabetes.

This chain links TRBV29-1 with TRBJ1-4, with D perhaps TRBD1 (6 bases). Germline V gives CDR1 SQVTM, CDR2 ANQGSEA. The CDR3 sequence is 14 residues long. V lost 4 bases to trimming and J lost 5 bases, with 14 bases between them. The CDR3 loop reads CSVVLGGRNEKLFF. The DNA of the CDR3 is TGCAGCGTTGTATTGGGGGGCAGGAATGAAAAACTGTTTTTT.

The chain couples TRBV9 to TRBJ2-2; 8 bases match TRBD2. CDR3 size: 15 residues. Germline values: CDR1 SGDLS, CDR2 YYNGEE. Trimming removed 0 bases from V and 6 bases from J; junction bases left unmatched: 4. The CDR3 nucleotides read TGTGCCAGCAGCGTAGCTGCGGGGGGATCCGGGGAGCTGTTTTTT. Protein sequence: CASSVAAGGSGELFF.

The chain couples TRBV29-1 to TRBJ2-7; possibly TRBD1 for D (6 bases). V lost 2 bases to trimming and J lost 7 bases, with 12 bases between them. CDR1 SQVTM and CDR2 ANQGSEA come from the germline V gene. CDR3 length equals 12 residues. This chain's CDR3 is CSVEPDSGEQYF. The CDR3 coding sequence is TGCAGCGTTGAACCGGACAGCGGAGAGCAGTACTTC.

The chain carries TRBV7-2 and TRBJ1-5; D gene uncertain. This CDR3 contains 15 residues. V was trimmed by 3 bases and J by 1 base, leaving 10 bases between them. The germline CDR1 and CDR2 sequences are SGHTA and FQGNSA. Here the CDR3 DNA reads TGTGCCAGCAGCTTGACTGGGCAGAGCAATCAGCCCCAGCATTTT. Its protein product is CASSLTGQSNQPQHF.

This clone has more than one count but fewer than ten. The V gene is TRBV29-1, the J gene TRBJ2-2, with D maybe TRBD2 (5 bases). V gave up 3 bases and J gave up 11 bases, with 16 bases separating them. CDR3 length: 13 residues. Per the germline V gene, CDR1 is SQVTM and CDR2 is ANQGSEA. CDR3 in DNA: TGCAGCGTTGACACAGTGGCGACGGGAGAGCTGTTTTTT. Translated, it gives CSVDTVATGELFF.

This sequence joins TRBV15 and TRBJ2-3, with TRBD2 as a possible D gene (6 bases). Per germline, CDR1 LNHNV and CDR2 YYDKDF (reference sequence). The CDR3 sequence is 14 residues long. The V and J ends lost 5 bases and 0 bases respectively, with 9 bases between them. CDR3 residues: CATSRGASTDTQYF. As DNA, the CDR3 is TGTGCCACCAGCCGCGGGGCTAGCACAGATACGCAGTATTTT.

This chain uses TRBV21-1 with TRBJ1-2. TRBV21-1 is reported as a pseudogene. The length of the CDR3 is 17 residues. The CDR3 protein is CASSKLGKILPNYGYTF. The CDR3 region has the DNA TGTGCCAGCAGCAAATTGGGGAAGATCCTTCCTAACTATGGCTACACCTTC.

The J gene is TRBJ2-2, the V gene TRBV11-2; D gene unclear. Germline CDR1 is SGHAT and CDR2 is FQNNGV. Trimming left V 1 base short and J 7 bases short, with 10 bases between. The CDR3 spans 14 residues. As DNA, the CDR3 is TGTGCCAGCAGCTTAGGGTGGATAAGCGGGGAGCTGTTTTTT. Amino acid sequence: CASSLGWISGELFF. Looking up the rest from reference TRBV11-2 and TRBJ2-2 gives the full variable domain: EAGVAQSPRYKIIEKRQSVAFWCNPISGHATLYWYQQILGQGPKLLIQFQNNGVVDDSQLPKDRFSAERLKGVDSTLKIQPAKLEDSAVYLCASSLGWISGELFFGEGSRLTVL.

The chain is built from TRBV7-9 and TRBJ2-3; D is undetermined. CDR3 length: 13 amino acids. Germline V gene sequence: CDR1 SEHNR, CDR2 FQNEAQ (reference sequence). The ends were cut back, 3 bases at V and 4 bases at J, with 8 bases in the middle. The CDR3 nucleotides read TGTGCCAGCAGCTTTCTGGGCGCAGATACGCAGTATTTT. Amino acids: CASSFLGADTQYF.

This clone has a handful of counts. V usage is TRBV9 and J usage is TRBJ2-3; D is ambiguous. V dropped 3 bases and J dropped 5 bases, with 10 bases sitting between them. The CDR3 loop spans 13 amino acids. Looked up from germline, CDR1 is SGDLS and CDR2 is YYNGEE. CDR3 in DNA: TGTGCCAGCAGCGGTACAGTACAAGATACGCAGTATTTT. The encoded protein is CASSGTVQDTQYF.

The gene calls are TRBV29-1 and TRBJ1-2, with a weak D call TRBD1 (6 bases). Trimming removed 6 bases from V and 5 bases from J, with 22 bases in between. CDR3 length equals 15 residues. Germline V lookup: CDR1 SQVTM, CDR2 ANQGSEA. Here the CDR3 reads CSVDFRRGPEYGYTF. CDR3 sequence (DNA): TGCAGCGTAGATTTCCGCAGGGGTCCCGAATATGGCTACACCTTC.

The gene calls are TRBV14 and TRBJ2-6, with TRBD1 matching over 10 bases. Unmatched junction bases numbered 6, after V lost 6 bases and J lost 1 base. The CDR3 runs to 17 residues. Germline CDR1 reads SGHDN; CDR2 reads FVKESK. CDR3 in DNA: TGTGCCAGCAGGACGACAGGGGGCACTTCTGGGGCCAACGTCCTGACTTTC. This translates into CASRTTGGTSGANVLTF.

This chain links TRBV2 with TRBJ2-1; 7 positions match TRBD1. V dropped 5 bases and J dropped 1; count of bases not matched to a gene: 2. The CDR3 is 14 residues long. CDR1 is SNHLY, CDR2 FYNNEI, per germline. CDR3: CASSSTGSYNEQFF. The CDR3 DNA follows: TGTGCCAGCAGTTCGACAGGGTCCTACAATGAGCAGTTCTTC.

This chain joins TRBV7-2 and TRBJ2-3; maybe TRBD1 (6 bases). The CDR3 runs 13 residues. Trimming stripped 7 bases from V and 1 base from J, with 9 bases between. Germline loops: CDR1 SGHTA, CDR2 FQGNSA. CDR3 loop: CASNHRGTDTQYF. The DNA for the CDR3 is TGTGCCAGCAACCACAGGGGCACAGATACGCAGTATTTT.

The V gene is TRBV9, the J gene TRBJ2-1; D is undetermined. Trimming took 0 bases from V and 6 from J, leaving 10 bases between them. CDR3 length: 14 amino acids. The germline gives CDR1 SGDLS, CDR2 YYNGEE. The CDR3 DNA sequence: TGTGCCAGCAGCGTAGTAACCACCGGCAATGAGCAGTTCTTC. Its protein product is CASSVVTTGNEQFF.

The gene calls are TRBV14 and TRBJ2-5, with D unresolved. This CDR3 comprises 15 residues. Trimming left V 1 base short and J 1 base short, with 10 bases between. Germline V CDR1 and CDR2: SGHDN, FVKESK. The CDR3 is CASSQGSVGQETQYF. Here the CDR3 DNA reads TGTGCCAGCAGCCAAGGGTCCGTCGGCCAAGAGACCCAGTACTTC.

The genes are TRBV29-1 and TRBJ1-1; possible D gene TRBD1, 5 bases. The V and J ends lost 6 bases and 2 bases respectively, with 13 bases between them. CDR1 SQVTM and CDR2 ANQGSEA come from the germline V gene. CDR3 size: 13 residues. CDR3 protein: CSVLGVGNTEAFF. DNA of the CDR3: TGCAGCGTCTTGGGGGTCGGAAACACTGAAGCTTTCTTT.

The rearrangement uses TRBV15 and TRBJ2-7, with D perhaps TRBD2 (5 bases). Germline V gives CDR1 LNHNV, CDR2 YYDKDF (reference sequence). Trimming removed 4 bases from V and 2 bases from J, with 9 bases in between. CDR3 length equals 13 residues. CDR3 region: CATSTAVTYEQYF. CDR3 sequence (DNA): TGTGCCACCAGCACAGCGGTTACCTACGAGCAGTACTTC.

This clone was seen more than once but under ten times. Here the CDR3 DNA reads TGTGCCAGCAGTGATGCAGGGTCCCAAGAGACCCAGTACTTC. The encoded protein is CASSDAGSQETQYF. This chain joins TRBV25-1 and TRBJ2-5; possible D gene TRBD1, 5 bases. Germline V lookup: CDR1 MGHDK, CDR2 SYGVNS. This CDR3 contains 14 residues. With 3 bases removed from V and 1 base from J, the gap between germline ends came to 9 bases. The whole variable domain, filled in from reference TRBV25-1 and TRBJ2-5, reads EADIYQTPRYLVIGTGKKITLECSQTMGHDKMYWYQQDPGMELHLIHYSYGVNSTEKGDLSSESTVSRIRTEHFPLTLESARPSHTSQYLCASSDAGSQETQYFGPGTRLLVL.

This chain links TRBV19 with TRBJ2-5; 10 bases are a match to TRBD2. V gave up 1 base and J gave up 10 bases; unmatched junction bases: 6. This CDR3 is built from 14 residues. The germline CDR1 and CDR2 sequences are LNHDA and SQIVND (reference sequence). The DNA of the CDR3 is TGTGCCAGTAGTATAGCCCGGACTAGCGGAGGCCAGTACTTC. It encodes CASSIARTSGGQYF.

The rearrangement links TRBV11-2 to TRBJ2-7, with D possibly being TRBD1 (5 bases). V gave up 4 bases and J gave up 2 bases, with 12 bases separating them. Germline CDR1 is SGHAT and CDR2 is FQNNGV. The CDR3 has 14 residues. The DNA for the CDR3 is TGTGCCAGCAGCTCCTTGACAGCTCCCTACGAGCAGTACTTC. It is translated as CASSSLTAPYEQYF.